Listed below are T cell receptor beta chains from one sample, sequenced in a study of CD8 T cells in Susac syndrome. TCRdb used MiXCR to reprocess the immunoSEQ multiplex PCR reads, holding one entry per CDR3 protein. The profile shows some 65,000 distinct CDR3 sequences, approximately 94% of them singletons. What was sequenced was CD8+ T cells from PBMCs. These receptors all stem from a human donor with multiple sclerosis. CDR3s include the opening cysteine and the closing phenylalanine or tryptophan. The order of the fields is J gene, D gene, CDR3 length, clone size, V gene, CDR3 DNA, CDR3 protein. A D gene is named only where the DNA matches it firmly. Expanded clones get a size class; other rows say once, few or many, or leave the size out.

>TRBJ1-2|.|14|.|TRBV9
TGTGCCAGCAGCGTGGCGACAGTAAACTATGGCTACACCTTC
CASSVATVNYGYTF
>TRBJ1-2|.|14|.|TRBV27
TGTGCCAGCAGTTTAACCCTCACCGGGAATGGCTACACCTTC
CASSLTLTGNGYTF
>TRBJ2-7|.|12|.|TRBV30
TGTGCCTGGAGTGATGGCGGGGACGAGCAGTACTTC
CAWSDGGDEQYF
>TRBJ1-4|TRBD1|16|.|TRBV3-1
TGTGCCAGCAGCCAAGAGGGGGACAGGGTAGGAGAAAAACTGTTTTTT
CASSQEGDRVGEKLFF
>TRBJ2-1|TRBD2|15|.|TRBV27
TGTGCCAGCAGCATTATGGGGACTAGGCCCAATGAGCAGTTCTTC
CASSIMGTRPNEQFF
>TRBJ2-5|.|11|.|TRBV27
TGTGCCAGCAGGTCGGGGGAGACCCAGTACTTC
CASRSGETQYF
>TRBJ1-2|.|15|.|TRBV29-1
TGCAGCGTTAAAGAGAACAGGGTGATTAACTATGGCTACACCTTC
CSVKENRVINYGYTF
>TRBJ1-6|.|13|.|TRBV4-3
TGCGCCAGCAGCGAAGTACAGGGTGGACCCCTCCACTTT
CASSEVQGGPLHF
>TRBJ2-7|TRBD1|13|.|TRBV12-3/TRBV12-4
TGTGCCAGCAGGGCCGGGACAGGGGGACCGCAGTACTTC
CASRAGTGGPQYF
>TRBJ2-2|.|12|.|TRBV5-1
TGCGCCAGCAGCTTGAGCCTAGAGGAGCTGTTTTTT
CASSLSLEELFF
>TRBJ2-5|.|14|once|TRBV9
TGTGCCAGCAGCGTAGCTGGCGCCGGACGGACCCAGTACTTC
CASSVAGAGRTQYF
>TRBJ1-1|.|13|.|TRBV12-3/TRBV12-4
TGTGCCAGCAGCCCCAAGGGGGACACTGAAGCTTTCTTT
CASSPKGDTEAFF
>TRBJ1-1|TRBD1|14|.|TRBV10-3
TGTGCCACTGGGGGGGACAGGGAGGACACTGAAGCTTTCTTT
CATGGDREDTEAFF
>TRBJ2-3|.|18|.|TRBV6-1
TGTGCCAGCAGTAATTGGGTTACTATCCCTCAGCAGACAGATACGCAGTATTTT
CASSNWVTIPQQTDTQYF
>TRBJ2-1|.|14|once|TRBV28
TGTGCCAGCAGACCGCGGTGGTCCTACAATGAGCAGTTCTTC
CASRPRWSYNEQFF
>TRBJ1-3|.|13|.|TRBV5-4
TGTGCCAGCAGCTTCACAGGGGGAAACACCATATATTTT
CASSFTGGNTIYF
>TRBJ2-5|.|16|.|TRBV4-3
TGCGCCAGCAGCCAAGAACCGGGCGGGTACCAAGAGACCCAGTACTTC
CASSQEPGGYQETQYF
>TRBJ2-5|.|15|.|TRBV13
TGTGCCAGCAGCCCCGGGGTGGGCGTGCGGGAGACCCAGTACTTC
CASSPGVGVRETQYF
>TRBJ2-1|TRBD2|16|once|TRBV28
TGTGCCAGCAGTTCCTCCGGACTAGCAGGGGATCGTGAGCAGTTCTTC
CASSSSGLAGDREQFF
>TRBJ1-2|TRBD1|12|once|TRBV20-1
TGCAGTGCTAGAGGACAGGGTTATGGCTACACCTTC
CSARGQGYGYTF
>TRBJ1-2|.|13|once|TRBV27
TGTGCCAGCAGCGGCACCAGGCACTATGGCTACACCTTC
CASSGTRHYGYTF
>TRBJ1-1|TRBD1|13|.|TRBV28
TGTGCCAGCAGAGGACAGGGGATAACTGAAGCTTTCTTT
CASRGQGITEAFF
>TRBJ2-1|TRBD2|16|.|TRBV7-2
TGTGCCAGCAGCTTAGCGCTAGCGGGAGTGAGGAATGAGCAGTTCTTC
CASSLALAGVRNEQFF
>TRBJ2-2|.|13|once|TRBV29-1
TGCAGCGTTGTGCTAGCGCGGGGCCGGGAGCTGTTTTTT
CSVVLARGRELFF
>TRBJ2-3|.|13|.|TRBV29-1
TGCAGCGTCGAGACGGTCAGCACAGATACGCAGTATTTT
CSVETVSTDTQYF
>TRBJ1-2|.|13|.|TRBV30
TGTGCCTGGAATGGGCCTGTAAGTTATGGCTACACCTTC
CAWNGPVSYGYTF
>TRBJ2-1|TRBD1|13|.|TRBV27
TGTGCCAGCGGACAGGGATGGTACAATGAGCAGTTCTTC
CASGQGWYNEQFF
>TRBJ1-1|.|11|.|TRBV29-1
TGCAGCGTTGGGGACTTCACTGAAGCTTTCTTT
CSVGDFTEAFF
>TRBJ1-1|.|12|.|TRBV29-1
TGCAGCGTTAGTGTGTGGAACACTGAAGCTTTCTTT
CSVSVWNTEAFF
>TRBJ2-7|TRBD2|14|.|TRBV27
TGTGCCAGCAGTTTTGGCGGGAGGGCCAACGAGCAGTACTTC
CASSFGGRANEQYF
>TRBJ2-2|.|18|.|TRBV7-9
TGTGCCAGCAGCTTAGCCCAATCAGGACAGAGAAACACCGGGGAGCTGTTTTTT
CASSLAQSGQRNTGELFF
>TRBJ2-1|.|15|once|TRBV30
TGTGCCTGGAGTGTAGGGACACCGAATTACAATGAGCAGTTCTTC
CAWSVGTPNYNEQFF
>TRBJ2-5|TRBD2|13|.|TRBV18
TGTGCCAGCTGGACTAGCCTGGGGGAGACCCAGTACTTC
CASWTSLGETQYF
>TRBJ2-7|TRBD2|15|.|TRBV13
TGTGCCAGCAGCTCAGGGACTAGCGGGGGCTACGAGCAGTACTTC
CASSSGTSGGYEQYF
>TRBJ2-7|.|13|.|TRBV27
TGTGCCAGCAGTTCGGGGGGCTACTACGAGCAGTACTTC
CASSSGGYYEQYF
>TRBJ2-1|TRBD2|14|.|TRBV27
TGTGCCAGCAGTTTATCGGGAGGGCCAAATGAGCAGTTCTTC
CASSLSGGPNEQFF
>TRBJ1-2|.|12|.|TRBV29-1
TGCAGCTCGATGGACGGTAACTATGGCTACACCTTC
CSSMDGNYGYTF
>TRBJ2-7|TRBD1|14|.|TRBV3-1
TGTGCCAGCAGCCCACTGACAGGGGAGGACGAGCAGTACTTC
CASSPLTGEDEQYF
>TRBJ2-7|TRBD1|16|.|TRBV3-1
TGTGCCAGCAGCCAAGAGGTGGCAGGGGGATCCTACGAGCAGTACTTC
CASSQEVAGGSYEQYF
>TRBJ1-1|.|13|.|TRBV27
TGTGCCAGCAGGGACGTGGAGAACACTGAAGCTTTCTTT
CASRDVENTEAFF
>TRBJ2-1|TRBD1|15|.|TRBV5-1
TGCGCCAGCAGCTTAGGGACAGGGAACGAGGTTGAGCAGTTCTTC
CASSLGTGNEVEQFF
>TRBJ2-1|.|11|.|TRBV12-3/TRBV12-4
TGTGCCAGCCTAATTAGAGATGAGCAGTTCTTC
CASLIRDEQFF
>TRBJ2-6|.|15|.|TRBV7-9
TGTGCCAGCAGCTTTGCCGCCCCTGGGGCCAACGTCCTGACTTTC
CASSFAAPGANVLTF
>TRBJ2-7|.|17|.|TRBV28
TGTGCCAGCAGTCAGCCAAGAACCGGGACACCCCCCTACGAGCAGTACTTC
CASSQPRTGTPPYEQYF
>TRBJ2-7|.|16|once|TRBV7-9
TGTGCCAGCAGCGCAACCAGGGGGGCATCGTTCTACGAGCAGTACTTC
CASSATRGASFYEQYF
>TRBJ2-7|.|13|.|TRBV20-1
TGCAGTGCTTTCATATTGGGGTCGGGCGAGCAGTACTTC
CSAFILGSGEQYF
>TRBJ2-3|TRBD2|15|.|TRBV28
TGTGCCAGCAGTCAGAGCGGGATAAGCACAGATACGCAGTATTTT
CASSQSGISTDTQYF
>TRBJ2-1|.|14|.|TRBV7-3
TGTGCCAGCAGCTTAAGCGGCGGGCTCGATGAGCAGTTCTTC
CASSLSGGLDEQFF
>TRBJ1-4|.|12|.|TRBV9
TGTGCCAGCAGCGTGGATGATGAAAAACTGTTTTTT
CASSVDDEKLFF
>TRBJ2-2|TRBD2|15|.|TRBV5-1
TGCGCCAGCAGCTTGGTGGCTAGCGGCACCGGGGAGCTGTTTTTT
CASSLVASGTGELFF
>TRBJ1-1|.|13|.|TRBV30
TGTGCCTGGAGTGTCAGCCTGAACACTGAAGCTTTCTTT
CAWSVSLNTEAFF